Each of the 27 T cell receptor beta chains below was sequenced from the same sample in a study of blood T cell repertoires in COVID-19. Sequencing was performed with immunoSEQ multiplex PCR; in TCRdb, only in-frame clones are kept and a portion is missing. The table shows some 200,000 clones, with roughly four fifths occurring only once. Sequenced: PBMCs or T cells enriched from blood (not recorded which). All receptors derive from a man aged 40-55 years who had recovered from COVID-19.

The CDR3 bases are TGTGCCAGCAGCCGAGACAACGCCCTGTCTAATTCACCCCTCCACTTT. Its protein is CASSRDNALSNSPLHF. V gene TRBV27 combines with J gene TRBJ1-6, with D hard to call. This CDR3 region has 16 residues. Germline CDR1 MNHEY, CDR2 SMNVEV (reference sequence). Trimming stripped 6 bases from V and 6 bases from J, with 18 bases between.

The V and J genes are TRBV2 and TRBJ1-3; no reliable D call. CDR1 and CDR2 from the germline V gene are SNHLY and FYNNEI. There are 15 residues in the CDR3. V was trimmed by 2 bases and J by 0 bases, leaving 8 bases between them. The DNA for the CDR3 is TGTGCCAGCAGTGAATTCCTAAGCTCTGGAAACACCATATATTTT. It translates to CASSEFLSSGNTIYF.

The CDR3 DNA sequence: TGTGCCAGCAGCCCGTGGCCCTCGGCTTTCTTT. Translated: CASSPWPSAFF. The gene calls are TRBV11-2 and TRBJ1-1, with D unclear. The V end was cut by 5 bases, the J end by 11 bases, with 12 bases between. Germline V gene lookup returns CDR1 SGHAT and CDR2 FQNNGV. This CDR3 has 11 amino acids.

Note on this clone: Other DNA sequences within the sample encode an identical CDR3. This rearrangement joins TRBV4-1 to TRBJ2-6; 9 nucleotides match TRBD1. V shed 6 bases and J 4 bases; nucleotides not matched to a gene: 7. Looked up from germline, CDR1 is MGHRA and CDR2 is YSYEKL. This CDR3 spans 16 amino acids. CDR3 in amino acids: CASRPGQGSGANVLTF. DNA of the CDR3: TGCGCCAGCAGACCCGGACAGGGGTCCGGGGCCAACGTCCTGACTTTC.

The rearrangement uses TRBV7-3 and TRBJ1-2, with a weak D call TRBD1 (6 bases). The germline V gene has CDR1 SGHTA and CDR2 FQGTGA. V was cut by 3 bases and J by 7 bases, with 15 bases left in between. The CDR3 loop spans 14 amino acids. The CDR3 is CASSFPGQRGGYTF. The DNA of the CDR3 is TGTGCCAGCAGCTTCCCGGGACAAAGAGGTGGCTACACCTTC.

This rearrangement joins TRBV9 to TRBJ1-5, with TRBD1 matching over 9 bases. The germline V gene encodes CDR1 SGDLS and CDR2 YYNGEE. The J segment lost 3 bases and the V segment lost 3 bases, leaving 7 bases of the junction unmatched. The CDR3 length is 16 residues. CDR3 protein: CASSAGQGLLNQPQHF. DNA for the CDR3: TGTGCCAGCAGCGCAGGACAGGGGCTGCTCAATCAGCCCCAGCATTTT.

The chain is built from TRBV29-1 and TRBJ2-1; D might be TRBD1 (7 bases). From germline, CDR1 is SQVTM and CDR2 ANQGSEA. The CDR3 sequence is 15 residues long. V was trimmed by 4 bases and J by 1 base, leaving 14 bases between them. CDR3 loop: CSVGGGTESYNEQFF. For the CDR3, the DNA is TGCAGCGTTGGAGGGGGGACAGAATCCTACAATGAGCAGTTCTTC.

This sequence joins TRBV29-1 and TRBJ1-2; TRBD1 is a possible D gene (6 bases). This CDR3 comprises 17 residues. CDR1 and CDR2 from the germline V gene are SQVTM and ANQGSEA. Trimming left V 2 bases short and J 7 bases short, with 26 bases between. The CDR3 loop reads CSVESVGAHTAAAGYTF. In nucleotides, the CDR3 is TGCAGCGTTGAAAGTGTGGGGGCCCATACGGCGGCGGCTGGCTACACCTTC.

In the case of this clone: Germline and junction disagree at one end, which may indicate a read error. The CDR3 DNA follows: TGTGCCAGCAGACGATCGGGGGGGAATGAGAAACTGTTTTTT. Its translation is CASRRSGGNEKLFF. The V gene is TRBV11-2, the J gene TRBJ1-4; perhaps TRBD1 as D (5 bases). This CDR3 contains 14 residues. The germline V gene encodes CDR1 SGHAT and CDR2 FQNNGV.

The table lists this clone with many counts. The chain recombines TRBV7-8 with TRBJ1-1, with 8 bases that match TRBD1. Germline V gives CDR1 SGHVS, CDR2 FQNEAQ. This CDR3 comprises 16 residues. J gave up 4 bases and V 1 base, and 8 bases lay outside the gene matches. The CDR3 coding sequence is TGTGCCAGCAGCTTAGGGCAGGGGGCTCGTGTCACTGAAGCTTTCTTT. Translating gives CASSLGQGARVTEAFF. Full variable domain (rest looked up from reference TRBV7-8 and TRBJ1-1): GAGVSQSPRYKVAKRGQDVALRCDPISGHVSLFWYQQALGQGPEFLTYFQNEAQLDKSGLPSDRFFAERPEGSVSTLKIQRTQQEDSAVYLCASSLGQGARVTEAFFGQGTRLTVV.

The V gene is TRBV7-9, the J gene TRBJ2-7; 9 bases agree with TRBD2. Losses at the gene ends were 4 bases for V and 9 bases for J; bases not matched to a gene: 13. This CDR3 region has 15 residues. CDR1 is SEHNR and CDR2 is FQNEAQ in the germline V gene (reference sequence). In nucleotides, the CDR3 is TGTGCCAGCAGCTCAGAGGGACTAGCCCTTTCTGGGCAGTACTTC. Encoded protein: CASSSEGLALSGQYF.

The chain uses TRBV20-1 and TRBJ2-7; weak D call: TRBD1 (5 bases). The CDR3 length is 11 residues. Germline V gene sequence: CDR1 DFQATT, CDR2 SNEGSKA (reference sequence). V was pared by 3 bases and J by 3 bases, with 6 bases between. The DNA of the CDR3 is TGCAGTGCTAGGGACAACTACGAGCAGTACGTC. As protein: CSARDNYEQYV.

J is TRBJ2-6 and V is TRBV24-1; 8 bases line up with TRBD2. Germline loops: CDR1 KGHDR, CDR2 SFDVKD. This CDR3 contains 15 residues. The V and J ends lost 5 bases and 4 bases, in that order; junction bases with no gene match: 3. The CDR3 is CATSAGGTGANVLTF. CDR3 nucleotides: TGTGCCACCAGTGCGGGGGGGACGGGGGCCAACGTCCTGACTTTC.

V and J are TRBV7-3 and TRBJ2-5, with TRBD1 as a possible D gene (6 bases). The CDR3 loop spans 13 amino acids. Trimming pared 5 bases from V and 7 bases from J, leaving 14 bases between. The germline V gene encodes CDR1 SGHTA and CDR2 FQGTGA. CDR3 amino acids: CASSPGHVGTQYF. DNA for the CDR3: TGTGCCAGCAGCCCGGGACATGTCGGGACCCAGTACTTC.

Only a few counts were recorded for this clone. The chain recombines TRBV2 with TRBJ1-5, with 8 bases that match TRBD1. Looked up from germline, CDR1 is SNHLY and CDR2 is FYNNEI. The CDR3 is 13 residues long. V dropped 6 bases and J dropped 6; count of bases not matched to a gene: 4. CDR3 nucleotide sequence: TGTGCCAGCAGCGACAGGGGCGGTCAGCCCCAGCATTTT. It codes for CASSDRGGQPQHF.

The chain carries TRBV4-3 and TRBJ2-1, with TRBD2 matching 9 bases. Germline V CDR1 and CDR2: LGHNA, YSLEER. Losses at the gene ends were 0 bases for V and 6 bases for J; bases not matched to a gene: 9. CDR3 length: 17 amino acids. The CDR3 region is CASSQDVGGRAVNEQFF. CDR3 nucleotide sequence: TGCGCCAGCAGCCAAGATGTTGGCGGGAGGGCCGTCAATGAGCAGTTCTTC.

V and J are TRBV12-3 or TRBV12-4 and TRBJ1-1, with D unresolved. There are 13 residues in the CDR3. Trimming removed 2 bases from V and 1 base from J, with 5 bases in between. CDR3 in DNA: TGTGCCAGCAGTTTACAAGCGAACACTGAAGCTTTCTTT. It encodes CASSLQANTEAFF.

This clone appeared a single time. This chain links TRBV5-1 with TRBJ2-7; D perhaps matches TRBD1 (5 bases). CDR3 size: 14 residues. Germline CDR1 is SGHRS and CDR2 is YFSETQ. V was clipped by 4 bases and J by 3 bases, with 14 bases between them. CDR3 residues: CASSQGRVLYEQYF. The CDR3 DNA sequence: TGCGCCAGCAGCCAGGGTCGGGTCCTCTACGAGCAGTACTTC.

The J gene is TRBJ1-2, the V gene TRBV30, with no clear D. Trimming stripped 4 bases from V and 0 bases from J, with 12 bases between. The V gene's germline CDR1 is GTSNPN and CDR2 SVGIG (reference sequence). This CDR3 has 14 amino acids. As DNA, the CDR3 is TGTGCCTGGACCGCCGGTCCCTCTAACTATGGCTACACCTTC. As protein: CAWTAGPSNYGYTF.

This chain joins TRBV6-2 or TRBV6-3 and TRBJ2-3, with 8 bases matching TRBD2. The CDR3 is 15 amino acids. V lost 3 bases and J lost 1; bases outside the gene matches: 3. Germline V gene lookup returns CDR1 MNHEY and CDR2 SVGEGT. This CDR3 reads CASSYAGGGTDTQYF. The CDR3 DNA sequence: TGTGCCAGCAGTTATGCGGGGGGCGGCACAGATACGCAGTATTTT.

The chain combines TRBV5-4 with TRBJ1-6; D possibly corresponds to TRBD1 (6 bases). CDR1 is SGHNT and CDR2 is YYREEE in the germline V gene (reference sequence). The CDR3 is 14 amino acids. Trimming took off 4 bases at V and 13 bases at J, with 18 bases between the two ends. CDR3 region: CASSTQGLGIPLHF. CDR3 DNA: TGTGCCAGCAGCACACAGGGTCTAGGGATCCCCCTCCACTTT.

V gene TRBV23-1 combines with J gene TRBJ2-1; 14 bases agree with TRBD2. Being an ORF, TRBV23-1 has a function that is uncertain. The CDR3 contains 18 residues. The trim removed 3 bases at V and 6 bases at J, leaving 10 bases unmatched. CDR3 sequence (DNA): TGCGCCAGCAGTCATTCGGGACTAGCGGGAGAAGGGGGCAATGAGCAGTTCTTC. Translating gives CASSHSGLAGEGGNEQFF.

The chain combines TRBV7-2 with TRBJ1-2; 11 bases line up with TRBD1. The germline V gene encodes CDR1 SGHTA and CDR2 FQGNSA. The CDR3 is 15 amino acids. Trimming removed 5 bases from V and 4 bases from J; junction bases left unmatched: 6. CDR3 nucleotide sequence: TGTGCCAGCAGCGCAAGGACAGGGGGCTCCTATGGCTACACCTTC. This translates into CASSARTGGSYGYTF.

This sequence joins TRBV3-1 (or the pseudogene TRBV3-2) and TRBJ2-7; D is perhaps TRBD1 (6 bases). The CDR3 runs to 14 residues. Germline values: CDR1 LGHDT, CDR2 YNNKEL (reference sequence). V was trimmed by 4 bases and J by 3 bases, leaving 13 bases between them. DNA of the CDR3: TGTGCCAGCAGCCTAGGACAGCCTTACTACGAGCAGTACTTC. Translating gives CASSLGQPYYEQYF.

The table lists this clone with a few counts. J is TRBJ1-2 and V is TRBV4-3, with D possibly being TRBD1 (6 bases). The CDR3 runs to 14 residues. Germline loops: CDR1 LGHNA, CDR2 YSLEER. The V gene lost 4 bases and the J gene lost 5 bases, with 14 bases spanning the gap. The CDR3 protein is CASSLRLTGYGYTF. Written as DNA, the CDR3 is TGCGCCAGCAGCCTACGACTGACAGGTTATGGCTACACCTTC.

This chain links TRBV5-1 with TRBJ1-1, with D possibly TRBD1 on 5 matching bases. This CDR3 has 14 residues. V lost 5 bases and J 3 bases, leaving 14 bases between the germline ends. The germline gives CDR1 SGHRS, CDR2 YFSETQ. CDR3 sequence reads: CASRPGEGDTEAFF. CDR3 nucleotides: TGCGCCAGCAGGCCTGGAGAAGGGGACACTGAAGCTTTCTTT.

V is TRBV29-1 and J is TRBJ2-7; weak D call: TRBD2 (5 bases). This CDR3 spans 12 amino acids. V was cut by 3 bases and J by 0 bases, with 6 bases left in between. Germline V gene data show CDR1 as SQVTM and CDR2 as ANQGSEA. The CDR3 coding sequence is TGCAGCGTTGAGGAGGCCTCCTACGAGCAGTACTTC. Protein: CSVEEASYEQYF.